This T cell receptor (beta chain) was sequenced during a study of T cells in Graves' hyperthyroidism and ophthalmopathy. This clonotype has ten or more counts. Amplified regions were TCR beta CDR3 sequences from RNA transcripts. First-round RT-PCR targeting the TCR CDR3 was performed with the HTBI primer set. MiXCR, run by TCRdb on the multiplex PCR reads, gives a single entry per CDR3 protein. The sample lists 500,000 to 750,000 distinct CDR3 sequences, 46% occurring once. This CDR3 has 13 amino acids. The V end was cut by 5 bases, the J end by 1 base, with 6 bases between. Germline CDR1 reads SGHAT; CDR2 reads FQNNGV.

The TCR sequence derives from a woman between 18 and 29 years old with Graves' hyperthyroidism. Input material: peripheral blood or thyroid tissue (not recorded which). The chain joins TRBV11-2 to TRBJ1-5; D is unclear. CDR3 sequence: CASSTISNQPQHF. The CDR3 DNA is TGTGCCAGCAGCACAATAAGCAATCAGCCCCAGCATTTT.